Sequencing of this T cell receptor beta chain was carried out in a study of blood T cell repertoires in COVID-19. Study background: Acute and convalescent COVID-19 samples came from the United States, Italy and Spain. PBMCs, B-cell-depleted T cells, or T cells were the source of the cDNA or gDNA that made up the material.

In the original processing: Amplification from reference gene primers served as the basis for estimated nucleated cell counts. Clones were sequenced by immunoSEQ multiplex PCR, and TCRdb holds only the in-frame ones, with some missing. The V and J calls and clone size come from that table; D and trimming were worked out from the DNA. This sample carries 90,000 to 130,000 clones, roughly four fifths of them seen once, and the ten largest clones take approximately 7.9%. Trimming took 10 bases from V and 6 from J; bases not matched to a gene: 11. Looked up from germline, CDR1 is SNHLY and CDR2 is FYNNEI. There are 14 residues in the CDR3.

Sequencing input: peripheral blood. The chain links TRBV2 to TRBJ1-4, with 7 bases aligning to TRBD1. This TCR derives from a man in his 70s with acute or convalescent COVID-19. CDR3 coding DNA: TGTGCCACCAGCTCCGACAGGGCGGATGAAAAACTGTTTTTT. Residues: CATSSDRADEKLFF.